These T cell receptor beta chains were read from a single sample in a study of blood T cell repertoires in COVID-19. The table came from immunoSEQ multiplex PCR; TCRdb's copy has only in-frame clones and leaves some out. The sample gives over 200,000 clones, around 86% of which show up once; 5% to 6.5% is in the top ten. Material: peripheral blood. All receptors come from a man older than 75 with acute or convalescent COVID-19. Both conserved end residues are part of each CDR3. Fields, in order: J gene, V gene, clone size, D gene, CDR3 DNA, CDR3 protein. A D gene is named only where the DNA matches it firmly. Clone size is not always given. Where it is, it says once, few, many or a class for expanded clones.

>TRBJ1-1|TRBV5-1|-|-
TGCGCCAGCAGCCCCAAGGAGGGAAAGGCGAACACTGAAGCTTTCTTT
CASSPKEGKANTEAFF
>TRBJ1-2|TRBV7-9|-|-
TGTGCCAGCAGCTACGGATGGCAGGGTGGCTCTGGCTACACCTTC
CASSYGWQGGSGYTF
>TRBJ2-5|TRBV7-9|-|TRBD1
TGTGCCAGCAGCTTCAAACAGGGGGCCAAACACCCCACAGAGACCCAGTACTTC
CASSFKQGAKHPTETQYF
>TRBJ2-1|TRBV10-3|-|TRBD2
TGTGCCATCAGCCAAGGACTAGCGGGAGTACAAAATGAGCAGTTCTTC
CAISQGLAGVQNEQFF
>TRBJ1-3|TRBV11-2|-|TRBD1
TGTGCCAGCAGCCCCGACAGGGTGTCGGGAAACACCATATATTTT
CASSPDRVSGNTIYF
>TRBJ2-1|TRBV5-5|few|-
TGTGCCAGCAGCTTGGTCAGGGGTACCTACAATGAGCAGTTCTTC
CASSLVRGTYNEQFF
>TRBJ2-2|TRBV4-1|-|TRBD2
TGCGCCAGCAGCCAAGAAGCCATGTCTAGCGGGAGATCCGGGGAGCTGTTTTTT
CASSQEAMSSGRSGELFF
>TRBJ2-3|TRBV18|-|TRBD1
TGTGCCAGCTCACCACCGGGACAGGGGCCATCCGCGGGACCGAGCACAGATACGCAGTATTTT
CASSPPGQGPSAGPSTDTQYF
>TRBJ1-1|TRBV7-8|-|-
TGTGCCAGCAGCTTAGGGTTTGCAGGGCAGATTAACACTGAAGCTTTCTTT
CASSLGFAGQINTEAFF
>TRBJ2-5|TRBV7-9|-|TRBD1
TGTGCCAGCAGCTTAGCAGGGGGCCGTGAGACCCAGTACTTC
CASSLAGGRETQYF
>TRBJ2-5|TRBV7-2|-|TRBD1
TGTGCCAGCAGCTTAATCGGGACAGGGGAAGAGACCCAGTACTTC
CASSLIGTGEETQYF
>TRBJ2-5|TRBV5-1|-|TRBD2
TGCGCCAGCAGCTTGTATAGCGGGAAAGAGACCCAGTACTTC
CASSLYSGKETQYF
>TRBJ2-2|TRBV5-1|-|-
TGCGCCAGCAGGGAGTCCAGCTCGGGGACCGGGGAGCTGTTTTTT
CASRESSSGTGELFF
>TRBJ1-2|TRBV27|-|TRBD1
TGTGCCAGCAGTTTATCGGACAGGCCCAACTATGGCTACACCTTC
CASSLSDRPNYGYTF
>TRBJ2-1|TRBV30|-|TRBD2
TGTGCCTGGAGTACTGCTAGCGGGAGGGCCGCTGAGCAGTTCTTC
CAWSTASGRAAEQFF
>TRBJ2-3|TRBV2|-|TRBD2
TGTGCCAGCAGTACGGGACTAGCGGGGTACACAGATACGCAGTATTTT
CASSTGLAGYTDTQYF
>TRBJ2-5|TRBV9|-|TRBD2
TGTGCCAGCAGCGAGGGACTAGCGAAAGAGACCCAGTACTTC
CASSEGLAKETQYF
>TRBJ2-1|TRBV5-8|-|-
TGTGCCAGCAGCTTGTTGAGGGCTGAGCAGTTCTTC
CASSLLRAEQFF
>TRBJ2-2|TRBV6-5|-|TRBD1
TGTGCCAGCAATACGGCAGACAGGGCGGTCGGGGAGCTGTTTTTT
CASNTADRAVGELFF
>TRBJ2-2|TRBV11-2|-|TRBD2
TGTGCCGGCCAGCGGGACAACACCGGGGAGCTGTTTTTT
CAGQRDNTGELFF
>TRBJ2-7|TRBV28|-|TRBD1
TGTGCCATCAAAACCGGGACAGGGGCCCAGTACTTC
CAIKTGTGAQYF
>TRBJ2-5|TRBV7-8|-|TRBD1
TGTGCCAGCAGCTTAGAACTGACAGGGGGCGGATGGGAGACCCAGTACTTC
CASSLELTGGGWETQYF
>TRBJ2-3|TRBV18|once|TRBD2
TGTGCCAGCTCACTAGCGGGAGCCGCAGATACGCAGTATTTT
CASSLAGAADTQYF
>TRBJ2-1|TRBV7-2|once|TRBD2
TGTGCCAGCAGCTCCCGATTACTAGCGGGAGGATACAATGAGCAGTTCTTC
CASSSRLLAGGYNEQFF
>TRBJ2-3|TRBV11-2|few|TRBD2
TGTGCCAGCAGCCCCGGGCGGGAGGGCCGGATATTTGGGGATACGCAGTATTTT
CASSPGREGRIFGDTQYF
>TRBJ2-1|TRBV6-5|-|-
TGTGCCAGCAGTTACCGGGGGTCATCCCATGAGCAGTTCTTC
CASSYRGSSHEQFF
>TRBJ1-2|TRBV19|-|TRBD1
TGTGCCAGTAGTACAACCGGCGGACAGGGACACTATGGCTACACCTTC
CASSTTGGQGHYGYTF
>TRBJ2-3|TRBV6-5|few|TRBD1
TGTGCCAGCAGGAATGACAGGGCGGCCACGCAGTATTTT
CASRNDRAATQYF
>TRBJ2-3|TRBV7-9|-|-
TGTGCCAGCAGCTTAAGGGCGGGAACTAGCACAGATACGCAGTATTTT
CASSLRAGTSTDTQYF
>TRBJ2-1|TRBV6-6|-|-
TGTGCCAGCAGTTACAGGGGATCGGATTACAATGAGCAGTTCTTC
CASSYRGSDYNEQFF
>TRBJ2-3|TRBV19|-|-
TGTGCCAGTTCTACAGGGAAGGCCACAGATACGCAGTATTTT
CASSTGKATDTQYF
>TRBJ1-6|TRBV7-9|once|TRBD1
TGTGCCAGCAGCTTAAACAGGGGGAGCTCACCCCTCCACTTT
CASSLNRGSSPLHF
>TRBJ2-3|TRBV25-1|once|TRBD2
TGTGCCAGCAGACAAGCGGGAGTGGATACGCAGTATTTT
CASRQAGVDTQYF
>TRBJ1-6|TRBV7-9|-|-
TGTGCCAGCAGCTCTCATGCCGGTAATTCACCCCTCCACTTT
CASSSHAGNSPLHF
>TRBJ1-2|TRBV7-3|few|-
TGTGCCAGCAGCTTAACGGGGCGGGAAGACTATGGCTACACCTTC
CASSLTGREDYGYTF
>TRBJ2-3|TRBV24-1|-|TRBD1
TGTGCCACCAGTGATACCGGGACAGGCACAGATACGCAGTATTTT
CATSDTGTGTDTQYF
>TRBJ2-2|TRBV18|-|TRBD1
TGTGCCAGCTCACAAACGACAGGGACCGGGGAGCTGTTTTTT
CASSQTTGTGELFF
>TRBJ2-5|TRBV11-2|-|TRBD1
TGTGCCAGCAGCTTTAGGAGGACAGGGGACCAAGAGACCCAGTACTTC
CASSFRRTGDQETQYF
>TRBJ1-4|TRBV4-3|-|-
TGCGCCAGCGGGAGTGGGCGTACAACTAATGAAAAACTGTTTTTT
CASGSGRTTNEKLFF
>TRBJ1-2|TRBV19|-|-
TGTGCCAGTACCAGAGGGAGTGGCTACACCTTC
CASTRGSGYTF
>TRBJ1-6|TRBV27|few|TRBD1
TGTGCCAGCAGTTTAGACGGGGACAGGGGTTACCGTTCACCCCTCCACTTT
CASSLDGDRGYRSPLHF
>TRBJ2-1|TRBV7-2|-|TRBD2
TGTGCCAGCAGCTTAGCCCGGACTAGCGGGCCCTACAATGAGCAGTTCTTC
CASSLARTSGPYNEQFF
>TRBJ2-7|TRBV28|-|-
TGTGCCAGCAGTTCTAGCTACGAGCAGTACTTC
CASSSSYEQYF
>TRBJ2-1|TRBV6-5|-|TRBD1
TGTGCCAGCAGTTACGAGGGACAGGTCTACAATGAGCAGTTCTTC
CASSYEGQVYNEQFF
>TRBJ1-1|TRBV6-1|-|TRBD1
TGTGCCAGCAGTGAAGTCAGGACAGGGTGGAGCACTGAAGCTTTCTTT
CASSEVRTGWSTEAFF
>TRBJ2-3|TRBV7-2|-|-
TGTGCCAGCAGCCCGCGGGAAACAGATACGCAGTATTTT
CASSPRETDTQYF
>TRBJ2-1|TRBV27|-|TRBD2
TGTGCCAGCAGTTCGGGACTAGCGGGATCCGATGAGCAGTTCTTC
CASSSGLAGSDEQFF
>TRBJ2-2|TRBV6-4|-|TRBD2
TGTGCCAGCCGGACTAGCGGGAGCGACACCGGGGAGCTGTTTTTT
CASRTSGSDTGELFF
>TRBJ1-2|TRBV25-1|few|-
TGTGCCAGCAGTGGCCCTTGGAGTTACGGCGGCTTCACCTTC
CASSGPWSYGGFTF
>TRBJ1-3|TRBV14|-|TRBD1
TGTGCCAGCAGCCAAGATGCCGGGACAGGGGGCGAAAACACCATATATTTT
CASSQDAGTGGENTIYF
>TRBJ2-5|TRBV4-2|-|-
TGTGCCAGCAGCCAGGGCAAGGAGGTACTAGAGACCCAGTACTTC
CASSQGKEVLETQYF
>TRBJ2-7|TRBV2|-|-
TGTGCCAGCAGTAAGGGACTGTTGTCCTACGAGCAGTACTTC
CASSKGLLSYEQYF
>TRBJ2-7|TRBV5-1|-|-
TGCGCCAGCAGCTTGGCCGTAGAGGCTGCCTACGAGCAGTACTTC
CASSLAVEAAYEQYF
>TRBJ2-3|TRBV12-5|-|-
TGTGCTAGTGGTTTGGGGCTTTCAGATACGCAGTATTTT
CASGLGLSDTQYF